These T cell receptor beta chains were read from a single sample in a study of shared clonotypes between healthy human individuals. Libraries were prepared by immunoSEQ multiplex PCR; TCRdb keeps only in-frame clonotypes and omits some of them. The sample gives around 95,000 clones, 40% to 55% of which show up once; approximately 16% is in the top ten. The source material was PBMCs. The origin of the receptors is a woman aged 40 to 49 in good health. Some clones in this sample may be carry-over from other donors' samples. The CDR3 runs from the conserved cysteine through the conserved F or W. D genes are given only for firm matches. Size tells how often a clone was seen (once, few, many) or the class of an expanded clone, and some rows leave it out.

>TRBD2|TRBV28|-|TRBJ2-1
CASSRLAGGRNEQFF
TGTGCCAGCAGTCGACTAGCGGGAGGGAGGAATGAGCAGTTCTTC
>-|TRBV29-1|few|TRBJ2-7
CSAKAGGIHYEQYF
TGCAGCGCGAAAGCCGGGGGAATCCACTACGAGCAGTACTTC
>-|TRBV27|-|TRBJ2-1
CASSLSVALYNEQFF
TGTGCCAGCAGTTTATCGGTGGCCCTCTACAATGAGCAGTTCTTC
>-|TRBV4-2|few|TRBJ2-2
CASSQEGEGTGELFF
TGTGCCAGCAGCCAAGAAGGGGAAGGGACCGGGGAGCTGTTTTTT
>-|TRBV4-3|many|TRBJ1-1
CASSQVLKNTEAFF
TGCGCCAGCAGCCAAGTATTGAAGAACACTGAAGCTTTCTTT
>-|TRBV7-9|few|TRBJ2-2
CASTSPPGELFF
TGTGCCAGCACCTCGCCGCCCGGGGAGCTGTTTTTT
>-|TRBV21-1|-|TRBJ1-1
CASRHLGQGALF
TGTGCCAGCAGACATCTAGGACAGGGTGCTCTCTTT
>TRBD2|TRBV6-1|-|TRBJ2-5
CASSRTSEVGTQYF
TGTGCCAGCAGTCGGACTAGCGAGGTTGGGACCCAGTACTTC
>TRBD2|TRBV29-1|many|TRBJ2-7
CSVERASGSYEQYF
TGCAGCGTTGAAAGGGCTAGCGGGAGCTACGAGCAGTACTTC
>TRBD2|TRBV30|-|TRBJ2-3
CAWSVTLTSGSDTQYF
TGTGCCTGGAGTGTAACCTTGACTAGCGGATCAGATACGCAGTATTTT
>-|TRBV18|-|TRBJ2-2
CASSQRTALTGELFF
TGTGCCAGCTCACAAAGGACGGCGCTCACCGGGGAGCTGTTTTTT
>TRBD2|TRBV6-4|many|TRBJ2-1
CASSSGSVEGEQFF
TGTGCCAGCAGTAGCGGGAGCGTTGAGGGTGAGCAGTTCTTC
>-|TRBV20-1|-|TRBJ2-1
CSAYPRAPIF
TGCAGTGCTTACCCTAGGGCCCCGATCTTC
>-|TRBV5-1|-|TRBJ2-7
CASSLDLTSTYEQYF
TGCGCCAGCAGCTTGGATCTGACGTCAACCTACGAGCAGTACTTC
>TRBD2|TRBV27|many|TRBJ2-7
CASRGSGKAYEQYF
TGTGCCAGCAGGGGGAGCGGGAAGGCCTACGAGCAGTACTTC
>-|TRBV6-4|once|TRBJ2-1
CASSEVADPYNEQFF
TGTGCCAGCAGTGAGGTAGCAGACCCTTACAATGAGCAGTTCTTC
>-|TRBV28|-|TRBJ2-4
CASSSPGLDIQYF
TGTGCCAGCAGTTCCCCCGGGCTCGACATTCAGTACTTC
>-|TRBV29-1|-|TRBJ2-7
CRIEGDEQYF
TGCAGGATTGAAGGGGACGAGCAGTACTTC
>-|TRBV7-9|-|TRBJ2-7
CASSLGQGTSEQYF
TGTGCCAGCAGCTTAGGGCAGGGAACGAGCGAGCAGTACTTC
>-|TRBV4-1|many|TRBJ1-2
CASSRGHASNYGYTF
TGCGCCAGCAGCCGAGGACATGCATCTAACTATGGCTACACCTTC
>TRBD2|TRBV28|few|TRBJ2-2
CASSSLTSGRANTGELFF
TGTGCCAGCAGTTCCCTAACTAGCGGGAGGGCCAACACCGGGGAGCTGTTTTTT
>TRBD1|TRBV7-6|many|TRBJ2-7
CASSLVPGQGYEQYF
TGTGCCAGCAGCTTAGTGCCGGGACAGGGCTACGAGCAGTACTTC
>-|TRBV6-4|few|TRBJ1-2
CASSDSRAGAPTF
TGTGCCAGCAGTGACTCGCGGGCTGGGGCCCCTACCTTC
>TRBD1|TRBV14|few|TRBJ1-2
CASSPQTGTGYTF
TGTGCCAGCAGCCCCCAGACAGGGACCGGCTACACCTTC
>TRBD2|TRBV4-1|-|TRBJ2-7
CASSKYRTSGSLYEQYF
TGCGCCAGCAGCAAATATAGGACTAGCGGGAGTCTCTACGAGCAGTACTTC
>TRBD1|TRBV9|many|TRBJ1-6
CASSVGAGGLNSPLHF
TGTGCCAGCAGCGTAGGGGCAGGGGGCCTTAATTCACCCCTCCACTTT
>-|TRBV5-6|-|TRBJ2-3
CASSQDLGASTDTQYF
TGTGCCAGCAGCCAAGATTTGGGGGCAAGCACAGATACGCAGTATTTT
>-|TRBV4-1|-|TRBJ2-1
CASSRGGLAVLGNEQFF
TGCGCCAGCAGTAGGGGGGGGCTAGCGGTTCTAGGGAATGAGCAGTTCTTC
>-|TRBV19|many|TRBJ1-1
CASGGATEAFF
TGTGCCAGCGGGGGGGCCACTGAAGCTTTCTTT
>TRBD1|TRBV6-6|-|TRBJ2-7
CASSYPDRGREQYF
TGTGCCAGCAGTTACCCTGACAGGGGACGGGAGCAGTACTTC
>TRBD2|TRBV5-6|many|TRBJ2-7
CASSLRFSGRRTYEQYF
TGTGCCAGCAGCTTGCGCTTTAGCGGGAGAAGGACCTACGAGCAGTACTTC
>-|TRBV6-6|-|TRBJ1-4
CASSPRGGNEKLFF
TGTGCCAGCAGTCCACGGGGGGGTAATGAAAAACTGTTTTTT
>TRBD1|TRBV6-1|-|TRBJ2-1
CASGDRYRGEGTEQFF
TGTGCCAGCGGTGATCGATACAGGGGCGAAGGAACTGAGCAGTTCTTC
>-|TRBV6-1|few|TRBJ1-1
CASSEPDGNTEAFF
TGTGCCAGCAGTGAACCAGACGGGAACACTGAAGCTTTCTTT
>-|TRBV7-9|-|TRBJ1-4
CASSQQVANEKLFF
TGTGCCAGCAGCCAACAGGTCGCTAATGAAAAACTGTTTTTT
>TRBD1|TRBV9|-|TRBJ2-2
CASSVRDRNTGELFF
TGTGCCAGCAGCGTCCGGGACAGAAACACCGGGGAGCTGTTTTTT
>-|TRBV28|few|TRBJ1-6
CASRPTGSNSPLHF
TGTGCCAGCAGGCCGACAGGATCCAATTCACCCCTCCACTTT
>-|TRBV7-8|-|TRBJ2-7
CASSAAGTPTYEQYF
TGTGCCAGCAGCGCAGCCGGGACACCAACCTACGAGCAGTACTTC
>-|TRBV7-8|once|TRBJ2-7
CASSLRGQGLYEQYF
TGTGCCAGCAGCTTACGCGGGCAGGGGCTATACGAGCAGTACTTC
>TRBD1|TRBV6-6|-|TRBJ2-3
CASGAGTGADTQYF
TGTGCCAGCGGAGCAGGGACAGGGGCAGATACGCAGTATTTT
>TRBD2|TRBV30|-|TRBJ2-1
CAWSVSGAGYEQFF
TGTGCCTGGAGTGTTAGCGGGGCAGGGTATGAGCAGTTCTTC
>TRBD1|TRBV6-5|once|TRBJ1-1
CASREQGLYTEAFF
TGTGCCAGCAGAGAACAGGGGTTGTACACTGAAGCTTTCTTT
>-|TRBV15|many|TRBJ1-1
CATSREAEDTEAFF
TGTGCCACCAGCAGGGAAGCGGAGGACACTGAAGCTTTCTTT
>-|TRBV4-1|many|TRBJ2-7
CASSQSGIKNTHEQYF
TGCGCCAGCAGCCAAAGCGGTATTAAGAACACACACGAGCAGTACTTC
>-|TRBV2|-|TRBJ2-2
CASSSKATGLGELFF
TGTGCCAGCAGTTCCAAGGCTACAGGGCTCGGGGAGCTGTTTTTT
>TRBD1|TRBV9|-|TRBJ2-7
CASSVSRDSPYEQYF
TGTGCCAGCAGCGTATCCCGGGACAGCCCCTACGAGCAGTACTTC
>TRBD2|TRBV7-8|many|TRBJ2-7
CASTSRRLAPYEQYF
TGTGCCAGCACCTCAAGAAGACTAGCGCCCTACGAGCAGTACTTC
>TRBD2|TRBV18|-|TRBJ2-1
CASSPRTSDEQFF
TGTGCCAGCTCACCAAGGACTAGCGATGAGCAGTTCTTC
>TRBD2|TRBV7-2|-|TRBJ2-1
CASSLVTSGTVEQFF
TGTGCCAGCAGCTTAGTAACTAGCGGGACGGTTGAGCAGTTCTTC
>-|TRBV7-2|many|TRBJ2-7
CASRRAGAGSSYEQYF
TGTGCCAGCAGACGGGCTGGTGCGGGAAGCTCCTACGAGCAGTACTTC
>-|TRBV29-1|-|TRBJ1-1
CSVEVHTEAFF
TGCAGCGTGGAGGTACACACTGAAGCTTTCTTT
>TRBD2|TRBV7-9|-|TRBJ2-7
CASSPGGEQYF
TGTGCCAGCAGCCCCGGGGGGGAGCAGTACTTC
>TRBD1|TRBV18|many|TRBJ1-2
CASSPGGQGEYGYTF
TGTGCCAGCTCACCAGGGGGACAGGGGGAATATGGCTACACCTTC
>TRBD2|TRBV29-1|-|TRBJ2-1
CSARTSSREQFF
TGCAGCGCTCGGACTAGCTCTAGAGAGCAGTTCTTC
>-|TRBV7-8|many|TRBJ2-6
CASSLARSGANVLTF
TGTGCCAGCAGCTTAGCGCGCTCTGGGGCCAACGTCCTGACTTTC
>TRBD2|TRBV9|-|TRBJ2-1
CASSVGGSGYNEQFF
TGTGCCAGCAGCGTCGGCGGGAGCGGCTACAATGAGCAGTTCTTC
>-|TRBV18|-|TRBJ1-5
CASSPPSGGNQPQHF
TGTGCCAGCTCACCACCTTCGGGGGGCAATCAGCCCCAGCATTTT
>-|TRBV27|-|TRBJ2-5
CASRPRGSRREQYF
TGTGCCAGCAGGCCCCGGGGGAGTAGGCGTGAGCAGTACTTC
>TRBD2|TRBV29-1|-|TRBJ2-7
CSVGRGGSYEQYF
TGCAGCGTTGGACGCGGGGGCTCCTACGAGCAGTACTTC
>-|TRBV27|many|TRBJ2-7
CASSLSTGGYEQYF
TGTGCCAGCAGTTTATCAACTGGGGGCTACGAGCAGTACTTC